This T cell receptor beta chain originates from a study of early T cells in non-severe SARS-CoV-2 infection. Whole-study context: It was bulk RNA from unsorted whole blood that was sequenced, and the chains were unpaired. General observations from the study: Private and CD4 specificities were missed by VDJdb matching, skewed to anti-spike CD8.

Worth noting for this clonotype: Its antigen is not identified.

Molecules of cDNA were individually given unique molecular identifiers that were attached to them. Each CDR3 protein is one row after TCRdb ran MiXCR on the 5' RACE reads. Of roughly 50,000 distinct CDR3 sequences in the sample, around 5.6% were seen once. Germline-derived CDR1 and CDR2 are SQVTM and ANQGSEA. The CDR3 is 13 amino acids. Trimming removed 7 bases at V and 0 bases at J, with 10 bases between. The receptor was derived from an adult who was a healthcare worker with PCR-confirmed SARS-CoV-2 infection or an uninfected control (not recorded which). Sequenced: whole blood. V usage is TRBV29-1 and J usage is TRBJ1-5, with TRBD1 as a possible D gene (6 bases). CDR3 amino acids: CSARDNSNQPQHF. The CDR3 region has the DNA TGCAGCGCCCGGGACAATAGCAATCAGCCCCAGCATTTT.